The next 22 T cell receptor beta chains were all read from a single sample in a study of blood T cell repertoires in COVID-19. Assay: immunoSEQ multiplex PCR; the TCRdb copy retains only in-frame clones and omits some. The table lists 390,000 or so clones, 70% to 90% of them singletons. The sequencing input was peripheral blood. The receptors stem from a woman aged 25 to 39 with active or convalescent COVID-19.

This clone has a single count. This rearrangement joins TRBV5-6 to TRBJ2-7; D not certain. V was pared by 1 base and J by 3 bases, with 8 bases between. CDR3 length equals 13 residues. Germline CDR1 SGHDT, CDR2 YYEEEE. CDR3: CASSLSSFYEQYF. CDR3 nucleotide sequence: TGTGCCAGCAGCTTGTCGAGCTTCTACGAGCAGTACTTC. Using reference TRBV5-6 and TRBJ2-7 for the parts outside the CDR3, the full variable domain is DAGVTQSPTHLIKTRGQQVTLRCSPKSGHDTVSWYQQALGQGPQFIFQYYEEEERQRGNFPDRFSGHQFPNYSSELNVNALLLGDSALYLCASSLSSFYEQYFGPGTRLTVT.

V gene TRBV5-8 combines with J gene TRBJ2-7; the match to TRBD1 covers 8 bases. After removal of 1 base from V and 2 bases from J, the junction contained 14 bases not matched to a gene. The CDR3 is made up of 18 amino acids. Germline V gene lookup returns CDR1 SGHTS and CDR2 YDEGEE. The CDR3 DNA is TGTGCCAGCAGCTTGAGGACAGGGAGCCAGTCGATCGCCTACGAGCAGTACTTC. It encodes CASSLRTGSQSIAYEQYF.

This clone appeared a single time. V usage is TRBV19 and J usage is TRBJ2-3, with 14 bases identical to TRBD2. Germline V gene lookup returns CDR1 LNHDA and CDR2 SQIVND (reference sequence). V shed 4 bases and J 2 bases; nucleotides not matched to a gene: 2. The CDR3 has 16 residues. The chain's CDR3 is CASSTGLAGATDTQYF. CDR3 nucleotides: TGTGCCAGTAGTACGGGACTAGCGGGGGCCACAGATACGCAGTATTTT. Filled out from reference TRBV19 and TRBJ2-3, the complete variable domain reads DGGITQSPKYLFRKEGQNVTLSCEQNLNHDAMYWYRQDPGQGLRLIYYSQIVNDFQKGDIAEGYSVSREKKESFPLTVTSAQKNPTAFYLCASSTGLAGATDTQYFGPGTRLTVL.

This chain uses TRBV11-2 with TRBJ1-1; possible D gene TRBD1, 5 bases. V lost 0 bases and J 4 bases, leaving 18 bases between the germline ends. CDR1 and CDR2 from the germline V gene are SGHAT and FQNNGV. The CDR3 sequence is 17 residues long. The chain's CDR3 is CASSLDGWAGRRTEAFF. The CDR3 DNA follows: TGTGCCAGCAGCTTAGACGGGTGGGCAGGGCGTCGCACTGAAGCTTTCTTT.

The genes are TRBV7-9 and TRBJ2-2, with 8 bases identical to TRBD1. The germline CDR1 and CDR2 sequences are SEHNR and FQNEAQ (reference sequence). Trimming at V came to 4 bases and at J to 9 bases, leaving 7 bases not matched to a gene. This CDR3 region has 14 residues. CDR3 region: CASSSGTGHRELFF. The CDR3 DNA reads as TGTGCCAGCAGCTCCGGGACAGGCCACCGGGAGCTGTTTTTT.

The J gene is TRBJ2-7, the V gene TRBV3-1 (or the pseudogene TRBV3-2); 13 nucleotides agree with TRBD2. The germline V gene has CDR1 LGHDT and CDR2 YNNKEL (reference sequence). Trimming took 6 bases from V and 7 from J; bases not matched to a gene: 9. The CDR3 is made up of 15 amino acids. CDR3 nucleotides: TGTGCCAGCAGACAAACTAGCGGGGGGGCACGGGAGCAGTACTTC. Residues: CASRQTSGGAREQYF.

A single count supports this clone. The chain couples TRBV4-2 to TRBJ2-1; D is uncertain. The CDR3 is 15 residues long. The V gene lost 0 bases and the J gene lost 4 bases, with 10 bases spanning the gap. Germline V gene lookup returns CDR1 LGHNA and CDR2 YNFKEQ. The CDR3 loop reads CASSQESSSYNEQFF. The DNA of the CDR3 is TGTGCCAGCAGCCAAGAGTCTTCCAGTTACAATGAGCAGTTCTTC.

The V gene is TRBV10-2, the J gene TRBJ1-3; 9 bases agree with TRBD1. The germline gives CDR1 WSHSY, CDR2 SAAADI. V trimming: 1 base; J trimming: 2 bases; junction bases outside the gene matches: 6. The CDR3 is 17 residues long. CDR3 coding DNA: TGCGCCAGCAGTGAGTACACTCGACAGGGGGCTGGAAACACCATATATTTT. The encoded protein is CASSEYTRQGAGNTIYF.

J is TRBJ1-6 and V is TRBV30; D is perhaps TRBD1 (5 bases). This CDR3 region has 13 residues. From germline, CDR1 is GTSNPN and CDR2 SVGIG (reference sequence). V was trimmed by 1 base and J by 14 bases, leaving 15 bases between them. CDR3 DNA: TGTGCCTGGAGTGAGGACGGGGGTCAGTCCCTCCACTTT. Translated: CAWSEDGGQSLHF.

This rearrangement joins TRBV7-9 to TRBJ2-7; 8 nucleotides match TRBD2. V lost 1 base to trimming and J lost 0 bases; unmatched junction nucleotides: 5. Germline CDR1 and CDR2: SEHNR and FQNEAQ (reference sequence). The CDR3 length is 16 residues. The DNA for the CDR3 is TGTGCCAGCAGCTTAGGAAGAGCGGGAGTCTCCTACGAGCAGTACTTC. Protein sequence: CASSLGRAGVSYEQYF.

This CDR3 is CASSVDRLNEKLFF. CDR3 nucleotides: TGTGCCAGCAGCGTAGACAGGCTTAATGAAAAACTGTTTTTT. The chain recombines TRBV25-1 with TRBJ1-4; D possibly corresponds to TRBD1 (6 bases). The V gene's germline CDR1 is MGHDK and CDR2 SYGVNS. There are 14 residues in the CDR3. Between the trimmed V and J ends, which lost 6 bases and 4 bases, there was a span of 12 bases.

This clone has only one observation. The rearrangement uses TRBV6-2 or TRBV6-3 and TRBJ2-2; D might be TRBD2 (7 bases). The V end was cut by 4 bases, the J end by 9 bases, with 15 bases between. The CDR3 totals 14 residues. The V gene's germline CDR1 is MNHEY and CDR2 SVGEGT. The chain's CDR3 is CASSWGGGNRELFF. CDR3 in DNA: TGTGCCAGCAGTTGGGGAGGGGGAAACAGGGAGCTGTTTTTT.

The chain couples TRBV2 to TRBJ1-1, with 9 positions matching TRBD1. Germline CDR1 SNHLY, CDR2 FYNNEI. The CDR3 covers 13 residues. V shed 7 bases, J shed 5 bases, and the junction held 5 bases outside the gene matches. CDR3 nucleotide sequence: TGTGCCAGCAAAACCGGGACAGGGACTGAAGCTTTCTTT. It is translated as CASKTGTGTEAFF.

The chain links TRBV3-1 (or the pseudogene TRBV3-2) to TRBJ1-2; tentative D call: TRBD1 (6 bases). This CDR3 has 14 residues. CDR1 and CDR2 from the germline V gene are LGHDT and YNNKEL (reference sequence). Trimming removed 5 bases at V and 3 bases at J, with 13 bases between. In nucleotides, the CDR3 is TGTGCCAGCAGCGCTCAGGGGAGTTACTATGGCTACACCTTC. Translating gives CASSAQGSYYGYTF.

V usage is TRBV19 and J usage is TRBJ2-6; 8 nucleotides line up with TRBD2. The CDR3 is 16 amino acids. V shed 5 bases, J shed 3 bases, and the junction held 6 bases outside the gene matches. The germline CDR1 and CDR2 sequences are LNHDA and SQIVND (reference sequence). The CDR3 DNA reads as TGTGCCAGTAGTCGGCCAGCGGGAGATGGGGCCAACGTCCTGACTTTC. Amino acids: CASSRPAGDGANVLTF.

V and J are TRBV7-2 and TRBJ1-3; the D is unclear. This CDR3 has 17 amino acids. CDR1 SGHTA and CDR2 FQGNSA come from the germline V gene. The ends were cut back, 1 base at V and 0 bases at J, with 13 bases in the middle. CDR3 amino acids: CASSLDLYFYSGNTIYF. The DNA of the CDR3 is TGTGCCAGCAGCTTAGATTTATACTTCTACTCTGGAAACACCATATATTTT.

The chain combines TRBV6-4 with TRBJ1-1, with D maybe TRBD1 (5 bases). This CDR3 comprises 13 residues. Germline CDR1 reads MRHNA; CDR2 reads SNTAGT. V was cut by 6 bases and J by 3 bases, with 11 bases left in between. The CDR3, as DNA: TGTGCCAGCAGCCTTCAGGGTGACACTGAAGCTTTCTTT. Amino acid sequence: CASSLQGDTEAFF.

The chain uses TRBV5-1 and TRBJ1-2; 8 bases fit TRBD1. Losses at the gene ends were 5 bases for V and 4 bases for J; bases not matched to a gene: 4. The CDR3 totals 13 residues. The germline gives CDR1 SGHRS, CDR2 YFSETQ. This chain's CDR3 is CASRTDRAYGYTF. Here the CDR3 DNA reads TGCGCCAGCAGAACGGACAGGGCCTATGGCTACACCTTC. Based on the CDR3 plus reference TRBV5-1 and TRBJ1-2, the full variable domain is KAGVTQTPRYLIKTRGQQVTLSCSPISGHRSVSWYQQTPGQGLQFLFEYFSETQRNKGNFPGRFSGRQFSNSRSEMNVSTLELGDSALYLCASRTDRAYGYTFGSGTRLTVV.

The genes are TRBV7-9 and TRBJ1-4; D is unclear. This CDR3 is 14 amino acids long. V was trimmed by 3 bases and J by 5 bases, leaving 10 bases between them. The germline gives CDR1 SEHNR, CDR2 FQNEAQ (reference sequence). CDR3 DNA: TGTGCCAGCAGCTTCGGGGAGCGGAATGAAAAACTGTTTTTT. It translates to CASSFGERNEKLFF.

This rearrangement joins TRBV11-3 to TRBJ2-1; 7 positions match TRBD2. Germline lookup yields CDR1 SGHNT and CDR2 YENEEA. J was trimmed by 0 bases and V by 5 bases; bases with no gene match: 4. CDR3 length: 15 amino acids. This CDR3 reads CASSIGGSSYNEQFF. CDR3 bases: TGTGCCAGCAGCATCGGGGGGAGCTCCTACAATGAGCAGTTCTTC.

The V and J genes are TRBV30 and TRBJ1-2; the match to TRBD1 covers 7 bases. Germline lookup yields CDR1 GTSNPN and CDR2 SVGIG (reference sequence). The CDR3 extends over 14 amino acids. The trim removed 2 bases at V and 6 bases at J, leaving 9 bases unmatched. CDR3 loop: CAWSPTGWSHGYTF. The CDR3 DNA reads TGTGCCTGGAGTCCGACAGGGTGGTCCCATGGCTACACCTTC.

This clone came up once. The CDR3 protein is CASSVMGGSSYNEQFF. As DNA, the CDR3 is TGTGCCAGCAGCGTCATGGGGGGAAGCTCCTACAATGAGCAGTTCTTC. The gene calls are TRBV9 and TRBJ2-1, with D perhaps matching TRBD2 (6 bases). The CDR3 runs 16 residues. Trimming took off 2 bases at V and 0 bases at J, with 12 bases between the two ends. The germline gives CDR1 SGDLS, CDR2 YYNGEE.